Listed below are T cell receptor beta chains from one sample, sequenced in a study of cytomegalovirus exposure and HLA in healthy donors. The assay was immunoSEQ multiplex PCR, and TCRdb's table has in-frame clones only and misses some. The sample lists tens of thousands of clones, about 96% occurring once. The source material was PBMCs. These receptors originate from a man aged 18 to 29 in good health and CMV-seronegative. Both conserved end residues are part of each CDR3. A D gene is named only where the DNA matches it firmly. Where a row states a size, it is once, few, many or the class of an expanded clone; other rows omit it.

V,size,D,length,J,CDR3,DNA
TRBV4-3,.,.,15,TRBJ1-1,CASSQDRGARTEAFF,TGCGCCAGCAGCCAAGATCGGGGGGCGCGAACTGAAGCTTTCTTT
TRBV2,.,TRBD1,13,TRBJ2-7,CASSWTGSYEQYF,TGTGCCAGCAGTTGGACAGGCTCCTACGAGCAGTACTTC
TRBV27,.,TRBD2,15,TRBJ2-2,CASSIGLADTGELFF,TGTGCCAGCAGTATCGGACTAGCCGACACCGGGGAGCTGTTTTTT
TRBV6-5,.,TRBD2,13,TRBJ2-7,CASSSAGVYEQYF,TGTGCCAGCAGTTCTGCGGGGGTCTACGAGCAGTACTTC
TRBV6-6,.,.,15,TRBJ1-5,CASMITGSGNQPQHF,TGTGCCAGCATGATAACAGGGTCTGGCAATCAGCCCCAGCATTTT
TRBV4-1,few,TRBD2,15,TRBJ2-7,CASSQRSGGGDEQYF,TGCGCCAGCAGCCAAAGGTCCGGGGGAGGGGACGAGCAGTACTTC
TRBV27,.,TRBD1,22,TRBJ2-3,CASSLNLETGGARMWATDTQYF,TGTGCCAGCAGTTTAAATCTTGAAACAGGGGGCGCCCGGATGTGGGCCACAGATACGCAGTATTTT
TRBV7-9,.,.,15,TRBJ2-5,CASSPQSEGAETQYF,TGTGCCAGCAGCCCCCAGTCGGAGGGGGCCGAGACCCAGTACTTC
TRBV5-6,.,.,15,TRBJ2-1,CASSFKEQFFHEQFF,TGTGCCAGCAGCTTCAAAGAACAGTTTTTCCATGAGCAGTTCTTC
TRBV28,.,.,11,TRBJ2-1,CASSFVYEQFF,TGTGCCAGCAGTTTCGTCTATGAGCAGTTCTTC
TRBV28,.,TRBD2,15,TRBJ2-2,CASRRPAGETGELFF,TGTGCCAGCAGACGCCCCGCGGGGGAGACCGGGGAGCTGTTTTTT
TRBV9,.,TRBD2,14,TRBJ2-7,CASSVGTSGYEQYF,TGTGCCAGCAGCGTAGGGACTAGCGGCTACGAGCAGTACTTC